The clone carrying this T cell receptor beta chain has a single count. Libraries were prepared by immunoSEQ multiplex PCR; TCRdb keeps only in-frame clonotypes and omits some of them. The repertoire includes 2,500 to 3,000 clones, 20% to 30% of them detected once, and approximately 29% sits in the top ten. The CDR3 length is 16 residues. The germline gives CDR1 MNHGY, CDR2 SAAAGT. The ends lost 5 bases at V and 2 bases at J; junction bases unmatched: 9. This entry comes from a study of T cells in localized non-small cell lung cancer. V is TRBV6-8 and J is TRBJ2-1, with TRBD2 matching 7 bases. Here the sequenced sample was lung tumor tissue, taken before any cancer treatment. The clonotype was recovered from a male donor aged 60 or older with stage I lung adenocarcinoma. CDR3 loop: CASSDSWGGAYNEQFF. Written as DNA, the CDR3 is TGTGCCAGCAGTGATTCTTGGGGGGGGGCCTACAATGAGCAGTTCTTC.